This T cell receptor beta chain was sequenced during a study of siplizumab effects on memory and regulatory T cells. Overall study findings and caveats: Memory cells that were CD4+ and unstimulated gave rise to alloreactive sequences, which siplizumab significantly reduced. The study found naive T cells seemingly more diverse than memory cells and seemingly major alloresponse contributors.

This clone has more than one count but fewer than ten. Its target is unknown. Using immunoSEQ multiplex PCR, the repertoire was profiled, and TCRdb retains in-frame clones only, with some absent. This table holds over 90,000 clones, 92% found once. The CDR3 consists of 13 residues. Trimming shortened V by 7 bases and J by 4 bases, and 13 bases separated the two germline ends. Germline V gene data show CDR1 as SNHLY and CDR2 as FYNNEI. The chain combines TRBV2 with TRBJ1-2; D remains ambiguous. The sequence was collected from a human donor in good health. The specimen was CD4+ T cells sorted from blood. Here the CDR3 reads CASIKDLSYGYTF. CDR3 DNA sequence: TGTGCCAGCATTAAGGACTTGAGCTATGGCTACACCTTC. Full variable domain (remainder filled in from reference TRBV2 and TRBJ1-2): EPEVTQTPSHQVTQMGQEVILRCVPISNHLYFYWYRQILGQKVEFLVSFYNNEISEKSEIFDDQFSVERPDGSNFTLKIRSTKLEDSAMYFCASIKDLSYGYTFGSGTRLTVV.